The rows below give T cell receptor beta chains drawn from one sample of a study of blood T cell repertoires in COVID-19. Data came from immunoSEQ multiplex PCR; TCRdb stores just in-frame clones and leaves some out. The table has 350,000 to 450,000 clones, about 89% seen once. Source material: PBMCs or T cells enriched from blood (not recorded which). These receptors originate from a woman in her forties who had been exposed to COVID-19. The CDR3 runs from the conserved cysteine through the conserved F or W. D genes are given only for firm matches. Not all rows give a size; the values are once, few, many and, for expanded clones, a class.

J	D	size	V	DNA	CDR3
TRBJ1-4	TRBD1	-	TRBV2	TGTGCCAGCAGCCTTCGACAGGGGGCATCCAATGAAAAACTGTTTTTT	CASSLRQGASNEKLFF
TRBJ1-1	-	-	TRBV7-2	TGTGCCAGCAGCTTAGATGGAGGGCGTTTAGCTTTCTTT	CASSLDGGRLAFF
TRBJ1-5	-	-	TRBV21-1	TGTGCCAGCAGCCGTGGGCAGGGCAATCAGCCCCAGCATTTT	CASSRGQGNQPQHF
TRBJ1-6	-	-	TRBV5-1	TGCGCCAGCAGCTTGCCCGGACAATATAATTCACCCCTCCACTTT	CASSLPGQYNSPLHF
TRBJ2-6	-	once	TRBV14	TGTGCCAGCAGCCAGTTCCAGGCTGGGGCCAACGTCCTGACTTTC	CASSQFQAGANVLTF
TRBJ1-3	-	-	TRBV29-1	TGCAGCGTTGAAGATTGGAGTGGCCCCTCTGGAAACACCATATATTTT	CSVEDWSGPSGNTIYF
TRBJ1-2	-	-	TRBV29-1	TGCAGTTTCCAGGCAGCTGTTGGTGGCGGCTACACCTTC	CSFQAAVGGGYTF
TRBJ1-5	-	-	TRBV6-5	TGTGCCAGCAGCTACACAGGGAGTAGCAATCAGCCCCAGCATTTT	CASSYTGSSNQPQHF
TRBJ1-2	-	-	TRBV30	TGTGCCTGGAGGGAGGACTATGGCTACACCTTC	CAWREDYGYTF
TRBJ2-1	TRBD1	-	TRBV24-1	TGTGCCACCCGCGGACAGGGGCCCTACAATGAGCAGTTCTTC	CATRGQGPYNEQFF
TRBJ1-6	-	-	TRBV15	TGTGCCACCAGCAGAGATCCGGGTGGGAATTCACCCCTCCACTTT	CATSRDPGGNSPLHF
TRBJ2-7	-	-	TRBV27	TGTGCCAGCAGTCCGAGCTCCTACGAGCAGTACTTC	CASSPSSYEQYF
TRBJ1-3	-	-	TRBV12-5	TGTGCTAGTGGTTTGGTACTCGGGGGGACTGGAAACACCATATATTTT	CASGLVLGGTGNTIYF
TRBJ2-4	-	-	TRBV7-8	TGTGCCAGCAGCTTAGTTCGGCGGCTAGCCAAAAACATTCAGTACTTC	CASSLVRRLAKNIQYF
TRBJ1-1	TRBD1	-	TRBV18	TGTGCCAGCTCACCTTTTACAGGGGGGTACACTGAAGCTTTCTTT	CASSPFTGGYTEAFF
TRBJ2-7	TRBD2	-	TRBV15	TGTGCCACCAGCAGAGATCAAGCCGGGACTAGCGTAACCTACGAGCAGTACTTC	CATSRDQAGTSVTYEQYF
TRBJ1-4	TRBD1	few	TRBV18	TGTGCCAGCTCCGAAGGACAGGGAACTAATGAAAAACTGTTTTTT	CASSEGQGTNEKLFF
TRBJ1-5	-	-	TRBV2	TGTGCCAGCAGTGATAATAGCAATCAGCCCCAGCATTTT	CASSDNSNQPQHF
TRBJ1-3	-	-	TRBV13	TGTGCCAGCAGCTTATCCCCAAAACTCCAGGGTGGGGGAAACACCATATATTTT	CASSLSPKLQGGGNTIYF
TRBJ2-7	TRBD1	-	TRBV18	TGTGCCAGCTCACCCGGGACAGGGGGAGGCTACGAGCAGTACTTC	CASSPGTGGGYEQYF
TRBJ2-5	-	once	TRBV24-1	TGTGCCACCAGTCCCTCGGGGAGTCGGCCTCAAGAGACCCAGTACTTC	CATSPSGSRPQETQYF
TRBJ2-1	TRBD2	once	TRBV5-1	TGCGCCAGCAGTTTGGGAAAGACTAGCGGGAGTGAGGATGAGCAGTTCTTC	CASSLGKTSGSEDEQFF
TRBJ1-6	-	once	TRBV21-1	TGTGCCAGCAGCGGACGGACAGGAGGCTCCTATAATTCACCCCTCCACTTT	CASSGRTGGSYNSPLHF
TRBJ1-1	-	once	TRBV12-3/TRBV12-4	TGTGCCAGCAGGAAGGGGACTAAGGCTTTCTTT	CASRKGTKAFF
TRBJ1-6	TRBD1	-	TRBV9	TGTGCCAGCAGCGTTTCCGGACAGGGTGCATATTCACCCCTCCACTTT	CASSVSGQGAYSPLHF
TRBJ2-1	TRBD2	-	TRBV5-1	TGCGCCAGCAGCTTCGCTAGCGGCCTTTTTTCCTACAATGAGCAGTTCTTC	CASSFASGLFSYNEQFF
TRBJ1-5	TRBD1	-	TRBV18	TGTGCCAGCTCACAAACACTCGACAGGGTAGGACAGCCCCAGCATTTT	CASSQTLDRVGQPQHF
TRBJ2-2	TRBD1	once	TRBV6-6	TGTGCCAGCAGTAATCGGGGTCAGGGGGACACCGGGGAGCTGTTTTTT	CASSNRGQGDTGELFF
TRBJ1-1	-	-	TRBV5-1	TGCGCCAGCAGCTTGCGGGCAGGGGACACTGAAGCTTTCTTT	CASSLRAGDTEAFF
TRBJ1-6	TRBD1	-	TRBV9	TGTGCCAGCAGCGTACAGGACAGGGCGAATTCACCCCTCCACTTT	CASSVQDRANSPLHF
TRBJ2-1	-	-	TRBV6-6	TGTGCCAGCAGACGATTCCTCCTGGGCACACAGTTCTTC	CASRRFLLGTQFF
TRBJ1-2	TRBD1	-	TRBV10-1	TGCGCCAGTTCACCGGACAGGGACTATGGCTACACCTTC	CASSPDRDYGYTF
TRBJ1-1	TRBD1	-	TRBV29-1	TGCAGCGTCGTTGACAGGGCATTAGACACTGAAGCTTTCTTT	CSVVDRALDTEAFF
TRBJ1-2	-	-	TRBV19	TGTGCCAGTATGGACAGCCGCGGGGGCTACACCTTC	CASMDSRGGYTF
TRBJ1-1	TRBD1	-	TRBV5-1	TGCGCCAGCAGCTACAGGGGTCACACTGAAGCTTTCTTT	CASSYRGHTEAFF
TRBJ1-1	-	-	TRBV6-4	TGTGCCAGCAGTGACTCGGACAGAGGCACTGAAGCTTTCTTT	CASSDSDRGTEAFF
TRBJ1-2	-	-	TRBV5-4	TGTGCCAGCAGTTTTCAGGGTCATGGCTATGGCTACACCTTC	CASSFQGHGYGYTF
TRBJ1-5	-	once	TRBV2	TGTGCCAGCCATCGGGGGATCAACCAGCCCCAGCATTTT	CASHRGINQPQHF
TRBJ2-7	-	-	TRBV5-1	TGCGCCAGCAGCCCGGACAGAATTCGGAGCGAGCAGTACTTC	CASSPDRIRSEQYF
TRBJ1-2	-	-	TRBV20-1	TGCAGTGCCAGAGACGTCTATGGCTACACCTTC	CSARDVYGYTF
TRBJ2-3	-	-	TRBV19	TGTGCCAGTAGTATATTCCTACGAGGAAGCACAGATACGCAGTATTTT	CASSIFLRGSTDTQYF
TRBJ2-7	-	once	TRBV19	TGTGCCAGCGGAGGGGTAGGGGCCTACGAGCAGTACTTC	CASGGVGAYEQYF
TRBJ2-7	-	-	TRBV6-5	TGTGCCAGCAGTTACCCGAATGAGAAGCAGTACTTC	CASSYPNEKQYF
TRBJ2-5	-	-	TRBV5-1	TGCGCCAGCGGTACGGGGGACCAAGAGACCCAGTACTTC	CASGTGDQETQYF
TRBJ1-2	-	once	TRBV9	TGTGCCAGCAGCGGGATCCTCGGGGGGGAAAACTATGGCTACACCTTC	CASSGILGGENYGYTF
TRBJ2-2	-	-	TRBV6-5	TGTGCCACCCTCAGGGGGGCCGGGGAGCTGTTTTTT	CATLRGAGELFF
TRBJ1-4	-	-	TRBV11-2	TGTGCCAGCAGCTTAATAAGGGGAACTAATGAAAAACTGTTTTTT	CASSLIRGTNEKLFF
TRBJ1-1	TRBD1	-	TRBV7-9	TGTGCCAGCAGCTTAGCGCTGACAGGGGGGTCTGGAGAAGCTTTCTTT	CASSLALTGGSGEAFF
TRBJ1-3	-	-	TRBV18	TGTGCCAGCTCACCACCAGGGGTTGGAAACACCATATATTTT	CASSPPGVGNTIYF
TRBJ1-4	-	-	TRBV7-9	TGTGCCAGCATTTTCGGGTCACAAGATGAAAAACTGTTTTTT	CASIFGSQDEKLFF
TRBJ2-1	-	-	TRBV6-5	TGTGCCAGCAGTCCCCGGGTTTTTAGCTACAATGAGCAGTTCTTC	CASSPRVFSYNEQFF
TRBJ2-7	TRBD1	few	TRBV19	TGTGCCAGTAGTATTGGACAGGGAAAGGTGAAATACGAGCAGTACTTC	CASSIGQGKVKYEQYF
TRBJ2-1	TRBD1	-	TRBV6-1	TGTGCCAGCAGTGAAGAGGACAGGGCTAGGAGGAATGAGCAGTTCTTC	CASSEEDRARRNEQFF
TRBJ2-2	-	-	TRBV5-1	TGCGCCAGCAGCTCTTCAAAGTATAGGACGCGGCTAGCAGAAGGGACCGGGGAGCTGTTTTTT	CASSSSKYRTRLAEGTGELFF
TRBJ2-7	TRBD1	-	TRBV18	TGTGCCAGCTCCCCGGGACAGTCCTCCTACGAGCAGTACTTC	CASSPGQSSYEQYF
TRBJ2-7	-	-	TRBV24-1	TGTGCCACCAGTGGAATTGGGCCCGACGAGCAGTACTTC	CATSGIGPDEQYF
TRBJ2-5	TRBD1	-	TRBV7-9	TGTGCCAGTGGACAGGGGCAAGAGACCCAGTACTTC	CASGQGQETQYF
TRBJ2-7	TRBD1	many	TRBV6-6	TGTGCCAGCAGCCGGGGACAGGGTGATAGTACTGAGCAGTACTTC	CASSRGQGDSTEQYF